This T cell receptor beta chain was sequenced for a study of beta chain features in type 1 diabetes. Remarks on this clone: Its specificity is unknown.

General study findings and limits: Patients and controls would be equally affected if PCR favored shorter templates. Type 1 diabetes patients showed a moderate but significant shortening of TCRB CDR3s in all four CD4+ subsets. Relative to healthy donors, patients appeared to have naive, central memory and Treg TCRB repertoires that were more similar.

Based on CD45RO/CCR7/CD25/CD127/CD95/CD27, CD4+ regulatory, stem cell-like memory, naive and central memory cells were sorted. The CDR3 is 17 residues long. With V trimmed by 4 bases and J by 3 bases, 12 bases remained unmatched. CDR1 is LGHNA, CDR2 YSLEER, per germline. cDNA synthesis used the whole RNA isolate, giving expressed TCRB sequences. The data were produced by immunoSEQ multiplex PCR, yet TCRdb's version contains in-frame clones alone and is incomplete. The repertoire holds 400,000 to 600,000 clones, with 30% as singletons. Sample: naive CD4+ T cells from blood. This rearrangement joins TRBV4-3 to TRBJ2-5; 9 bases map to TRBD2. The sequence was obtained from a man younger than 35 in good health. CDR3 coding DNA: TGCGCCAGCAGCCCCAGAGTAGCGGGAGTTGCGGAAGAGACCCAGTACTTC. Residues: CASSPRVAGVAEETQYF.